The following is a T cell receptor (beta chain) sequence with its context. TCR beta CDR3 regions were amplified from RNA transcripts. Initially, a first-round RT-PCR of the TCR CDR3 employed the HTBI primer set. TCRdb re-analysed the multiplex PCR reads in MiXCR, keeping a single row per CDR3 protein. The sample comprises about 260,000 distinct CDR3 sequences, less than 30% of which are singletons, and about 30% rests with the top ten. This sample is drawn from a study of T cells in Graves' hyperthyroidism and ophthalmopathy. Germline CDR1 and CDR2: KGHDR and SFDVKD. The junction had 7 bases not matched to a gene; V was cut back by 3 bases and J by 6 bases. This CDR3 comprises 15 residues.

The gene calls are TRBV24-1 and TRBJ1-5; TRBD1 matches at 7 bases. Sequencing used blood. The sequence derives from a man aged 35-49 years with Graves' hyperthyroidism that later progressed to Graves' ophthalmopathy. The CDR3 loop reads CATSDQTGVGQPQHF. CDR3 DNA sequence: TGTGCCACCAGTGATCAAACAGGGGTCGGTCAGCCCCAGCATTTT.